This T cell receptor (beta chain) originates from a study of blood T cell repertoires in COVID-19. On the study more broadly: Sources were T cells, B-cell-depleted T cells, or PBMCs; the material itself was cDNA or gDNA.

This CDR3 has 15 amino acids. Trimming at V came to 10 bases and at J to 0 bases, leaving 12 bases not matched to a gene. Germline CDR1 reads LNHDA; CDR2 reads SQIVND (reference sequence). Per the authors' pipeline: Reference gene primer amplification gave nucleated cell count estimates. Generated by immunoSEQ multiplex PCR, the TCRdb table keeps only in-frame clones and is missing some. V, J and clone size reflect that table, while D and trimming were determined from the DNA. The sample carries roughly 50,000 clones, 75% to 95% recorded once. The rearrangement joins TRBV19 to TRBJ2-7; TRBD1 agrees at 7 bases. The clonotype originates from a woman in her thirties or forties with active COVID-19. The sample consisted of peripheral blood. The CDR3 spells CATSNPGQSSYEQYF. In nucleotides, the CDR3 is TGTGCCACCTCAAACCCGGGACAGAGCTCCTACGAGCAGTACTTC.